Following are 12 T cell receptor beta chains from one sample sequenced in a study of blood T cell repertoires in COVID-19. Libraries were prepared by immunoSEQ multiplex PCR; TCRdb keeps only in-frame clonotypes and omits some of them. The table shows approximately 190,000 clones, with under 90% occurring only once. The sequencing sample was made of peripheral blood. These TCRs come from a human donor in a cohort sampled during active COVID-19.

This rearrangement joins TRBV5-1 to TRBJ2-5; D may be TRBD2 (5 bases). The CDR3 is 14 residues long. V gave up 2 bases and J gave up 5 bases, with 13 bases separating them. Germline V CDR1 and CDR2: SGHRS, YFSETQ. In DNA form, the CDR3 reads TGCGCCAGCAGCTTTGAGGGTACGATTGAGACCCAGTACTTC. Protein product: CASSFEGTIETQYF.

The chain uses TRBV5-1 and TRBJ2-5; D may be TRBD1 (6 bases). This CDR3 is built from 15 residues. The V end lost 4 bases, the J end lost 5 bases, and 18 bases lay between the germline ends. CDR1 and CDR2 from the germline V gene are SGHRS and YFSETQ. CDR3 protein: CASSLQPGQLETQYF. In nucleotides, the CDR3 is TGCGCCAGCAGCCTACAACCGGGACAACTGGAGACCCAGTACTTC.

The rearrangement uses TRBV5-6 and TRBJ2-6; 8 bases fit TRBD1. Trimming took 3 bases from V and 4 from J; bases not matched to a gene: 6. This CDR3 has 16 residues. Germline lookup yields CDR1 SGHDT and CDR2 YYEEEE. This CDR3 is CASSYQGATGANVLTF. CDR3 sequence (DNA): TGTGCCAGCAGCTATCAGGGGGCGACGGGGGCCAACGTCCTGACTTTC.

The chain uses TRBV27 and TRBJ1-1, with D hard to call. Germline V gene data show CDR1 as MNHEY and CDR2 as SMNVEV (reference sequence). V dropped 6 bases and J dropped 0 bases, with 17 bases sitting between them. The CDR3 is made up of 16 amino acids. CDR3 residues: CASRRRETGMNTEAFF. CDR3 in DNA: TGTGCCAGCAGGCGCCGGGAAACTGGGATGAACACTGAAGCTTTCTTT.

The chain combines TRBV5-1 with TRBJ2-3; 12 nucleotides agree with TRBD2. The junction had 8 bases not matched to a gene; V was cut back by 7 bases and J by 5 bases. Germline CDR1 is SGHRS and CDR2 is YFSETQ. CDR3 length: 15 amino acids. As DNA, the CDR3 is TGCGCCAGCGCGAGACTAGCGGGAGTGAGAGATACGCAGTATTTT. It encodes CASARLAGVRDTQYF.

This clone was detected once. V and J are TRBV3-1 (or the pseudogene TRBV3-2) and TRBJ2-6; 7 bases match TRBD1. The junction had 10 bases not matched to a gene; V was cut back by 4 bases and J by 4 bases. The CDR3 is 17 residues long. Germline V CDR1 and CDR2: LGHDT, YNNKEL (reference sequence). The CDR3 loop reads CASSPPGTASGANVLTF. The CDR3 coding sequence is TGTGCCAGCAGCCCACCGGGGACAGCATCCGGGGCCAACGTCCTGACTTTC.

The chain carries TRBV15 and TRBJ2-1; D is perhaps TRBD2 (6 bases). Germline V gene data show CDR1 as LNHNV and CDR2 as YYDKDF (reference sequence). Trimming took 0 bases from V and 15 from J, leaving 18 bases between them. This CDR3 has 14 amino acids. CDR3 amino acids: CATSRDGGKGTRFF. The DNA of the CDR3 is TGTGCCACCAGCAGAGATGGCGGGAAAGGGACGCGGTTCTTC.

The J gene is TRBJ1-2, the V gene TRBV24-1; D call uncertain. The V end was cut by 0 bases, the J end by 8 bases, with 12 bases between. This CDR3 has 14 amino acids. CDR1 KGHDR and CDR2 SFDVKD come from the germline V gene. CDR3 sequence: CATSDLVGVSGYTF. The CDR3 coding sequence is TGTGCCACCAGTGATTTGGTCGGGGTGAGCGGCTACACCTTC.

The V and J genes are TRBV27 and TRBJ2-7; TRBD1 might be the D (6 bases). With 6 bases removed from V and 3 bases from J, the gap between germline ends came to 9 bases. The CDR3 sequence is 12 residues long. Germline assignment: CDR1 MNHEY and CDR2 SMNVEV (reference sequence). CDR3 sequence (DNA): TGTGCCAGCAGGGACAGATACTACGAGCAGTACTTC. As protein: CASRDRYYEQYF.

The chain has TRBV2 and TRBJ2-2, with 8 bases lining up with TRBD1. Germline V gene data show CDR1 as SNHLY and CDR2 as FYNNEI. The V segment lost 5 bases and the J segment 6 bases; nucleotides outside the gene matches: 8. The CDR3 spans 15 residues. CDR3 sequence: CASSINRGSAGELFF. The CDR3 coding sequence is TGTGCCAGCAGTATAAACAGGGGGTCGGCCGGGGAGCTGTTTTTT.

CDR3 sequence (DNA): TGTGCCAGCAGTGACTACGGACAGGGATCTAGTCAGCCCCAGCATTTT. Protein sequence: CASSDYGQGSSQPQHF. The V gene is TRBV6-1, the J gene TRBJ1-5, with 8 bases identical to TRBD1. In germline, CDR1 is MNHNS, CDR2 SASEGT. This CDR3 region has 16 residues. Trimming cost V 3 bases and J 6 bases; bases outside gene matches: 10.

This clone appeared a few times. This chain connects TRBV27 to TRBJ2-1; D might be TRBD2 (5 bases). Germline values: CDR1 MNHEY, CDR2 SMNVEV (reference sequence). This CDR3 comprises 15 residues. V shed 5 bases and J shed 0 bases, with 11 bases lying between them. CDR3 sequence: CASSPLAGSYNEQFF. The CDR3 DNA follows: TGTGCCAGCAGTCCTCTAGCTGGCTCCTACAATGAGCAGTTCTTC.